This T cell receptor (beta chain) was found in a study of vaccination effects on CD4 cells after COVID-19. Study-wide background: The cohort was immunized with two doses of either the BNT162b2 or mRNA-1273 vaccine. Study results and caveats: Just 1 of 255 vaccine-induced clones in healthy recipients was cross-reactive.

The V gene's germline CDR1 is SQVTM and CDR2 ANQGSEA. Trimming took 6 bases from V and 6 from J; bases not matched to a gene: 9. The CDR3 is 13 residues long. Antigen-specific CD4+ T cells were expanded (with viral peptide pools) by the ViraFEST assay ahead of sequencing. Cultured cells yielded isolated CD4+ T cells after around 9 days. Vaccine recipients had no previous SARS-CoV-2 infection; their nucleocapsid antibodies were negative. IL-2 medium was substituted for half the medium on days 3 and 7. TCRdb's table, derived via immunoSEQ multiplex PCR, lists solely in-frame clones and lacks some. In the table there are some 68,000 clones, approximately 70% of which are singletons. About this clone itself: Antigen: not known.

The rearrangement links TRBV29-1 to TRBJ1-2; 8 positions match TRBD1. The sequence was collected from a human donor who received a COVID-19 vaccine. The source was CD4+ T cells from PBMCs cultured with HCoV-OC43 spike peptides, collected before COVID-19 vaccination. Subset in this sample: HCoV-OC43 spike overlapping peptide pool stimulation. The CDR3 DNA reads TGCAGCGTAGCGGACAGGGAACACAATGGCTACACCTTC. Protein product: CSVADREHNGYTF.